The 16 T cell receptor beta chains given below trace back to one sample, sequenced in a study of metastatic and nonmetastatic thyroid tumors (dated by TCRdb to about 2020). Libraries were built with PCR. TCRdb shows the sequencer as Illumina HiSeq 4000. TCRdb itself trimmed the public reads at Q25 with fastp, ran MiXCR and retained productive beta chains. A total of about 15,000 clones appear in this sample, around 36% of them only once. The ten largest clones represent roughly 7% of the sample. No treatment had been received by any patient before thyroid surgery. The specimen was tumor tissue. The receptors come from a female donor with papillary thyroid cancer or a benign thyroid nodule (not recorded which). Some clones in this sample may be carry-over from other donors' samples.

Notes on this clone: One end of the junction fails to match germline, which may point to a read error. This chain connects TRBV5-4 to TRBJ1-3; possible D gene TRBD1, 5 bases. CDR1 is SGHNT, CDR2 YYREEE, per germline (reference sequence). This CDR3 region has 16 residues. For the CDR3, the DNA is TGTGCCAGCACCTTGGACACCGACAGCGAGGGAAACACCATATATTTT. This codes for CASTLDTDSEGNTIYF.

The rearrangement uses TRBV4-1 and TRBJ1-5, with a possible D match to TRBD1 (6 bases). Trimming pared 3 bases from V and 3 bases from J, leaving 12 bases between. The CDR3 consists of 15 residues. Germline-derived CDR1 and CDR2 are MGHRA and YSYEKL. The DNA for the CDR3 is TGCGCCAGCAGCCATGATCAGGGGTACAATCAGCCCCAGCATTTT. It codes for CASSHDQGYNQPQHF.

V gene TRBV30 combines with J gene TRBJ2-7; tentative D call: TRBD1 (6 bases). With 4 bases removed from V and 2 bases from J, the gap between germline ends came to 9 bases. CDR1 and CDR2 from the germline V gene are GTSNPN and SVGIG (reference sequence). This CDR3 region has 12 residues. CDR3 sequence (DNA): TGTGCCTGGACCCCAGGGGCCTACGAGCAGTACTTC. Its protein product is CAWTPGAYEQYF. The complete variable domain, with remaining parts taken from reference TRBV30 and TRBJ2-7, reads SQTIHQWPATLVQPVGSPLSLECTVEGTSNPNLYWYRQAAGRGLQLLFYSVGIGQISSEVPQNLSASRPQDRQFILSSKKLLLSDSGFYLCAWTPGAYEQYFGPGTRLTVT.

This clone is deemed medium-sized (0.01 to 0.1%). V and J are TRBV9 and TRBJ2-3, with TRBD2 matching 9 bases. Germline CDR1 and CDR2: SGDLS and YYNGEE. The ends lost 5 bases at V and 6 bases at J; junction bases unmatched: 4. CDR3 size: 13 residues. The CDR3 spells CASSPSGEDTQYF. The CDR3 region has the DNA TGTGCCAGCAGTCCTAGCGGGGAGGATACGCAGTATTTT.

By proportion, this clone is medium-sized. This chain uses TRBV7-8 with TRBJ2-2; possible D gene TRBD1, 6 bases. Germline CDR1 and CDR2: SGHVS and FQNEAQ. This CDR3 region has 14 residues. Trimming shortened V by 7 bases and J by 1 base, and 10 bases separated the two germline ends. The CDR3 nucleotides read TGTGCCAGCAACGACAGGTTGAACACCGGGGAGCTGTTTTTT. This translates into CASNDRLNTGELFF.

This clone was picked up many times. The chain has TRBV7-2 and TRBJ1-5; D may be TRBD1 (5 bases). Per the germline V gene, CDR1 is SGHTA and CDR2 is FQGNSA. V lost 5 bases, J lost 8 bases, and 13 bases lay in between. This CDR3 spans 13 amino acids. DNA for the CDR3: TGTGCCAGCAGCGGGGCCGGGGTGAAGCCCCAGCATTTT. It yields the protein CASSGAGVKPQHF.

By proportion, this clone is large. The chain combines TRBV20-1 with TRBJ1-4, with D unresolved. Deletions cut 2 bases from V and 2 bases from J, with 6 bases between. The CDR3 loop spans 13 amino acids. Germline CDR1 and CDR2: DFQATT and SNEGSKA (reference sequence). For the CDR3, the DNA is TGCAGTGCTAGACGCCCGACTAATGAAAAACTGTTTTTT. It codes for CSARRPTNEKLFF.

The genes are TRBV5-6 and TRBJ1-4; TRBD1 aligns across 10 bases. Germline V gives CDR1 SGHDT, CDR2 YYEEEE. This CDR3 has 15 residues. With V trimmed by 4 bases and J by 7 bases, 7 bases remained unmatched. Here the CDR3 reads CASSMTGGGGEKLFF. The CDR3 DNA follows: TGTGCCAGCAGCATGACAGGGGGCGGTGGTGAAAAACTGTTTTTT.

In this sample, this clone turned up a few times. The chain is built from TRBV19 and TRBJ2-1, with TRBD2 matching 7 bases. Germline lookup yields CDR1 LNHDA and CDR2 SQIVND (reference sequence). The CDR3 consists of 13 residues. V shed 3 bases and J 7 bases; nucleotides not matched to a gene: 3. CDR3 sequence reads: CASSMGGANEQFF. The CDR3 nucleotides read TGTGCCAGTAGTATGGGAGGGGCAAATGAGCAGTTCTTC.

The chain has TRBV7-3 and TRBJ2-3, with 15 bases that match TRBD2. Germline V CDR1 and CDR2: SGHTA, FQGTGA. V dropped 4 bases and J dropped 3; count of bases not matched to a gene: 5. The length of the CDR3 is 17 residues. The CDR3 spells CASSSGTSGGRTDTQYF. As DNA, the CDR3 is TGTGCCAGCAGCTCGGGGACTAGCGGGGGGAGGACAGATACGCAGTATTTT.

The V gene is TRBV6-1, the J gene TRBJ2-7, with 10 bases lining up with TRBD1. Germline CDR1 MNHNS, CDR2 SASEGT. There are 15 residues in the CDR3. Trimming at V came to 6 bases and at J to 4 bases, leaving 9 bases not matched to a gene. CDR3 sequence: CASRPSGTGVYEQYF. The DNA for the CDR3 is TGTGCCAGCAGACCTTCCGGGACAGGGGTATACGAGCAGTACTTC.

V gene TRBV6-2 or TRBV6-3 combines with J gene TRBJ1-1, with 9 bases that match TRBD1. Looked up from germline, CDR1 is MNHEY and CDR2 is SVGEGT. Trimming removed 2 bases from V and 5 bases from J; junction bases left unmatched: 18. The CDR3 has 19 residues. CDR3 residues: CASSYPTSGQGTWGTEAFF. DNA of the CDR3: TGTGCCAGCAGTTACCCGACTTCGGGACAGGGAACTTGGGGGACTGAAGCTTTCTTT.

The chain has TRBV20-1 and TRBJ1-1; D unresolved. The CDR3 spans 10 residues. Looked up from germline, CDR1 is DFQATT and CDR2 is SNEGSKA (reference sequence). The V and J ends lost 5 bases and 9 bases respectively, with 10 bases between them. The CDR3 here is CSALLRKAFF. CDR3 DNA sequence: TGCAGTGCTCTACTTAGAAAAGCTTTCTTT.

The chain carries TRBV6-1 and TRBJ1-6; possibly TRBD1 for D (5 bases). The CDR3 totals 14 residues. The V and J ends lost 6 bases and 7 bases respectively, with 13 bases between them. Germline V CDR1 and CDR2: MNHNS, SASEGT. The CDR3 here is CASSSTSGNSPLHF. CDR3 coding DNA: TGTGCCAGCAGCTCAACCTCAGGGAATTCACCCCTCCACTTT.

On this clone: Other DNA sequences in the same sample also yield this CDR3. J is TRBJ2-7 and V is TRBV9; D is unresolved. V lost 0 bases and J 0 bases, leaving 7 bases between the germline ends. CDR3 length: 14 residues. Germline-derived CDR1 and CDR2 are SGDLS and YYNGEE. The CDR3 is CASSVGSDSYEQYF. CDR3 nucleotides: TGTGCCAGCAGCGTAGGATCGGACTCCTACGAGCAGTACTTC.

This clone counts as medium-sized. The CDR3 spells CASSVEAGGGEQYF. CDR3 in DNA: TGTGCCAGCAGCGTAGAGGCAGGGGGAGGCGAGCAGTACTTC. The chain links TRBV9 to TRBJ2-7; possibly TRBD1 for D (7 bases). CDR1 is SGDLS and CDR2 is YYNGEE in the germline V gene. The CDR3 covers 14 residues. Trimming shortened V by 0 bases and J by 6 bases, and 13 bases separated the two germline ends.